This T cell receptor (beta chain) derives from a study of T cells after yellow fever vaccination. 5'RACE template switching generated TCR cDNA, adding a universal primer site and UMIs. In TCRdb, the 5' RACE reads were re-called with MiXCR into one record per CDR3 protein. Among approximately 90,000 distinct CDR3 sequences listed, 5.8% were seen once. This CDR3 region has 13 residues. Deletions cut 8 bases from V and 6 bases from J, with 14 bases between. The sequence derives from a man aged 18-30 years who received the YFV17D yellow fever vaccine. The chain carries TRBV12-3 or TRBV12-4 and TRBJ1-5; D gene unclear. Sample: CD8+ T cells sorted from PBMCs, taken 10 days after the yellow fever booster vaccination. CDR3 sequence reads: CASAPRLSQPQHF. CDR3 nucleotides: TGTGCCAGCGCCCCCCGTCTTTCTCAGCCCCAGCATTTT.